Listed here are 8 T cell receptor beta chains from one sample, sequenced in a study of T-cell reconstitution after alpha-beta-depleted transplantation in children. Library preparation (for TCRbeta) was performed with unique molecular identifiers. Via MiXCR, TCRdb re-called the PCR reads, giving one row per CDR3 protein. The data show around 600,000 distinct CDR3 sequences, about 23% seen once. The sequencing used PBMCs, mostly from graft donor cells, collected 360 days after TCRalphabeta/CD19-depleted stem cell transplant. Source of these receptors: a boy under two years old who had a stem cell transplant for acute myeloid leukemia, so the T cells may come from the graft donor.

This clonotype was detected ten times or more. The chain is built from TRBV4-2 and TRBJ1-1; TRBD1 matches at 8 bases. V shed 1 base and J 4 bases; nucleotides not matched to a gene: 8. The germline V gene encodes CDR1 LGHNA and CDR2 YNFKEQ. The CDR3 length is 16 residues. CDR3 amino acids: CASSQAIGQGGTEAFF. DNA of the CDR3: TGTGCCAGCAGCCAAGCTATTGGACAGGGAGGCACTGAAGCTTTCTTT.

V is TRBV2 and J is TRBJ2-1, with TRBD2 matching 8 bases. Germline assignment: CDR1 SNHLY and CDR2 FYNNEI. The CDR3 has 16 residues. The trim removed 1 base at V and 4 bases at J, leaving 6 bases unmatched. The CDR3 loop is CASSEEALAAYNEQFF. DNA for the CDR3: TGTGCCAGCAGTGAAGAGGCACTAGCGGCATACAATGAGCAGTTCTTC.

This clonotype has only a few counts. The V gene is TRBV4-3, the J gene TRBJ1-3, with unresolved D. Trimming stripped 6 bases from V and 4 bases from J, with 10 bases between. Germline-derived CDR1 and CDR2 are LGHNA and YSLEER. The CDR3 runs to 13 residues. CDR3 residues: CASSAPFGNTIYF. Written as DNA, the CDR3 is TGCGCCAGCAGTGCTCCGTTCGGAAACACCATATATTTT.

This clonotype came up many times. This chain links TRBV20-1 with TRBJ2-3, with 7 bases matching TRBD1. Trimming cost V 4 bases and J 6 bases; bases outside gene matches: 1. Germline V gene lookup returns CDR1 DFQATT and CDR2 SNEGSKA (reference sequence). The CDR3 loop spans 11 amino acids. The CDR3 protein is CSANRGDTQYF. CDR3 coding DNA: TGCAGTGCTAACAGGGGTGATACGCAGTATTTT.

CDR3 DNA: TGTGCCAGCAGTGGGACGCGATTAGCGGGGGCTTGGGGCGAGCAGTACTTC. Translating gives CASSGTRLAGAWGEQYF. This chain joins TRBV25-1 and TRBJ2-7, with 9 positions matching TRBD2. CDR1 MGHDK and CDR2 SYGVNS come from the germline V gene. V lost 4 bases, J lost 6 bases, and 16 bases stayed unmatched. This CDR3 is 17 amino acids long.

DNA for the CDR3: TGTGCCAGCAGTTTAGCGCTGGCCTCCAAAAACATTCAGTACTTC. Translated: CASSLALASKNIQYF. The J gene is TRBJ2-4, the V gene TRBV12-3 or TRBV12-4; D is uncertain. This CDR3 spans 15 amino acids. The V gene lost 0 bases and the J gene lost 2 bases, with 8 bases spanning the gap.

This clonotype has just a few counts. A much larger clone lies one base from this, so it may be a read error. V is TRBV12-3 or TRBV12-4 and J is TRBJ2-2; D is ambiguous. The germline V and J ends were trimmed by 3 bases and 4 bases, with 6 bases remaining between them. This CDR3 is built from 13 residues. CDR3 sequence reads: CASSLMGTGELFF. CDR3 bases: TGTGCCAGCAGTTTGATGGGCACCGGGGAGCTGTTTTTT.

This clonotype was counted at least ten times. The chain uses TRBV12-3 or TRBV12-4 and TRBJ1-5; TRBD1 is a possible D gene (6 bases). This CDR3 is built from 13 residues. V was trimmed by 5 bases and J by 4 bases, leaving 9 bases between them. DNA of the CDR3: TGTGCCAGCAGTACGGGGGCGAATCAGCCCCAGCATTTT. This translates into CASSTGANQPQHF.